This T cell receptor beta chain comes out of a study of blood T cell repertoires in COVID-19. Turning to the study itself: There were acute and convalescent COVID-19 samples, and they came from the United States, Italy and Spain.

Per the study methods: Scientists estimated how many nucleated cells there were by amplifying reference gene primers. Data came from immunoSEQ multiplex PCR; TCRdb stores just in-frame clones and leaves some out. The D gene and trimming were derived from the DNA, and the V and J assignments and clone size from that table. The sample holds 90,000 to 100,000 clones, roughly 90% seen once. CDR1 is SGDLS, CDR2 YYNGEE, per germline. CDR3 length equals 15 residues. J was trimmed by 4 bases and V by 3 bases; bases with no gene match: 5. Sequencing was performed on peripheral blood. The receptor comes from a man in his forties or fifties with COVID-19, enrolled during active disease. V gene TRBV9 combines with J gene TRBJ2-5, with 11 bases fitting TRBD2. The CDR3 spells CASSASGTSGETQYF. The CDR3 region has the DNA TGTGCCAGCAGCGCGTCCGGGACTAGCGGAGAGACCCAGTACTTC.